The 11 T cell receptor beta chains listed next were all sequenced from one sample in a study of cytomegalovirus exposure and HLA in healthy donors. Both 60 Vbeta primers and 13 Jbeta primers went into the PCR. Produced via immunoSEQ multiplex PCR; TCRdb's table is partial and in-frame only. The profile covers 69,000 or so clones, with roughly 68% appearing a single time and over 8.5% taken by the ten largest. Sequencing was carried out using PBMCs. The receptors stem from a woman in her sixties or seventies in good health and CMV-seropositive.

This clone was counted a few times. The gene calls are TRBV19 and TRBJ2-7, with D tentatively TRBD2 (5 bases). CDR1 is LNHDA, CDR2 SQIVND, per germline (reference sequence). The CDR3 extends over 15 amino acids. Trimming cost V 5 bases and J 4 bases, with 18 bases left between them. The CDR3 sequence is CASSSRPGGSYEQYF. The CDR3 nucleotides read TGTGCCAGTAGTTCCCGACCGGGTGGGAGTTACGAGCAGTACTTC.

This clone occurred a few times. The junction differs from germline at one of its ends, possibly a read error. The V and J genes are TRBV7-9 and TRBJ1-5; 8 bases are shared with TRBD1. Germline CDR1 and CDR2: SEHNR and FQNEAQ (reference sequence). CDR3 length: 13 amino acids. CDR3 loop: CSSSSTGDQPQHF. The CDR3 DNA reads TGTTCCAGCAGCTCGACAGGGGATCAGCCCCAGCATTTT.

The rearrangement links TRBV5-1 to TRBJ1-3, with D unclear. Trimming cost V 4 bases and J 1 base, with 15 bases left between them. Germline-derived CDR1 and CDR2 are SGHRS and YFSETQ. The CDR3 has 16 amino acids. CDR3 in amino acids: CASSLGLSSSGNTIYF. In DNA form, the CDR3 reads TGCGCCAGCAGCCTCGGACTGAGCTCTTCTGGAAACACCATATATTTT.

In regard to this clone: The CDR3 carries no conserved terminal phenylalanine or tryptophan, so it likely arises from a read error. The CDR3: CAWSVTTNEKLFV. The CDR3 nucleotides read TGTGCCTGGAGTGTAACAACTAATGAAAAACTGTTTGTT. V and J are TRBV30 and TRBJ1-4; D unresolved. The germline V and J ends were trimmed by 0 bases and 0 bases, with 2 bases remaining between them. From germline, CDR1 is GTSNPN and CDR2 SVGIG (reference sequence). The CDR3 runs 13 residues.

This clone has a handful of counts. This chain links TRBV30 with TRBJ1-1; 12 bases match TRBD1. J was trimmed by 6 bases and V by 5 bases; bases with no gene match: 7. Germline V lookup: CDR1 GTSNPN, CDR2 SVGIG (reference sequence). The CDR3 is 14 amino acids. The CDR3 protein is CAWGTGGESSEAFF. As DNA, the CDR3 is TGTGCCTGGGGGACAGGGGGCGAAAGCTCTGAAGCTTTCTTT.

J is TRBJ2-7 and V is TRBV9; weak D call: TRBD2 (6 bases). Germline V gives CDR1 SGDLS, CDR2 YYNGEE. The CDR3 extends over 14 amino acids. Trimming took off 3 bases at V and 0 bases at J, with 10 bases between the two ends. The CDR3 here is CASSAGADSYEQYF. CDR3 coding DNA: TGTGCCAGCAGCGCGGGAGCGGACTCCTACGAGCAGTACTTC.

The rearrangement joins TRBV11-2 to TRBJ1-2; possibly TRBD1 for D (5 bases). This CDR3 region has 15 residues. Germline values: CDR1 SGHAT, CDR2 FQNNGV. Trimming removed 5 bases at V and 5 bases at J, with 18 bases between. CDR3 coding DNA: TGTGCCAGCAGCCCAGGTCTGGGGGAGGTGTATGGCTACACCTTC. Its translation: CASSPGLGEVYGYTF.

The J gene is TRBJ1-4, the V gene TRBV13; TRBD1 agrees at 7 bases. V was clipped by 4 bases and J by 6 bases; unmatched bases: 11. The CDR3 is 16 amino acids. CDR1 is PRHDT, CDR2 FYEKMQ, per germline (reference sequence). CDR3 nucleotides: TGTGCCAGCAGCTCTCCTCACAGGGGAGAGGATGAAAAACTGTTTTTT. It yields the protein CASSSPHRGEDEKLFF.

A note on this clone: Relative to the germline gene, one junction end is altered; a read error may explain this. The rearrangement joins TRBV6-1 to TRBJ2-5, with D possibly TRBD1 on 6 matching bases. This CDR3 region has 15 residues. Looked up from germline, CDR1 is MNHNS and CDR2 is SASEGT. The CDR3 coding sequence is TGTGCCAGCAGGGAAGACCAGGGGCTGTATGAGACCCAGTACTTC. Residues: CASREDQGLYETQYF.

This chain connects TRBV6-5 to TRBJ2-5; 15 bases map to TRBD2. The CDR3 spans 16 residues. J lost 6 bases, V lost 2 bases, and 4 bases had no gene match. CDR1 is MNHEY, CDR2 SVGAGI, per germline. In nucleotides, the CDR3 is TGTGCCAGCAGTTACCTCGGACTAGCGGGGGGGAAGACCCAGTACTTC. It yields the protein CASSYLGLAGGKTQYF.

This rearrangement joins TRBV29-1 to TRBJ2-5; the D is unclear. Trimming removed 1 base from V and 5 bases from J, with 8 bases in between. Germline V gene data show CDR1 as SQVTM and CDR2 as ANQGSEA. This CDR3 contains 12 residues. CDR3 loop: CSVEGREETQYF. DNA for the CDR3: TGCAGCGTTGAAGGAAGAGAGGAGACCCAGTACTTC.